The clone carrying this T cell receptor (beta chain) was detected a few times. Its antigen is not known. The V gene's germline CDR1 is MNHEY and CDR2 SMNVEV (reference sequence). This CDR3 spans 15 amino acids. V was clipped by 3 bases and J by 3 bases, with 15 bases between them. The data belong to a study of identical twins. The study's findings and limits: Compared with models, monozygotic twins showed more out-of-frame TCR alpha sharing. High-abundance cord blood beta clonotypes had fewer insertions; memory repertoires showed none.

The authors used template switching to add a universal primer site and gave cDNA unique molecular identifiers. TCRdb recomputed calls from the 5' RACE reads with MiXCR, one row per CDR3 protein. The table includes around 1.7 million distinct CDR3 sequences, about 31% detected once. Only healthy Caucasians were included as donors. Sequences were obtained from cord blood. V usage is TRBV27 and J usage is TRBJ2-7; TRBD2 might be the D (5 bases). The TCR comes from a newborn girl in good health. The CDR3 DNA sequence: TGTGCCAGCAGTTTGGTAGCGCACTTCGGCTACGAGCAGTACTTC. Encoded protein: CASSLVAHFGYEQYF.